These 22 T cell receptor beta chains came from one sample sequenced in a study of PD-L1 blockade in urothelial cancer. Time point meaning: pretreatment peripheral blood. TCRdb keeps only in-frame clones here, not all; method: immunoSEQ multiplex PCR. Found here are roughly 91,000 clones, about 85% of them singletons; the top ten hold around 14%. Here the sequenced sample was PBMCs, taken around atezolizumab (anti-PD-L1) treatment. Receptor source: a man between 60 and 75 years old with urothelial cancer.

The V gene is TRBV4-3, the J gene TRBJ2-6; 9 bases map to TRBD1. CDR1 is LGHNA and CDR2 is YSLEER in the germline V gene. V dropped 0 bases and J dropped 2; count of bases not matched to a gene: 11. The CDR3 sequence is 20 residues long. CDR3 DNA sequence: TGCGCCAGCAGCCAAGATATCGGGACAGGGCTTGTAGCTGGGGCCAACGTCCTGACTTTC. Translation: CASSQDIGTGLVAGANVLTF.

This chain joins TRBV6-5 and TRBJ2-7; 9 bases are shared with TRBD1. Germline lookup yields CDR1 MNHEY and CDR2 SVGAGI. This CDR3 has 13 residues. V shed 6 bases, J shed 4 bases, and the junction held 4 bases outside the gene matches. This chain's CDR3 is CASRTGGGYEQYF. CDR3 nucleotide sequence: TGTGCCAGCAGGACAGGGGGAGGATACGAGCAGTACTTC.

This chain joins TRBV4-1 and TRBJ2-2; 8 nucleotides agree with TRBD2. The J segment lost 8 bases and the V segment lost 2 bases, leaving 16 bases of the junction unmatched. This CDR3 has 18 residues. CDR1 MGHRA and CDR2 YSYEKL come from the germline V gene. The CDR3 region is CASSQTELAGSRGGELFF. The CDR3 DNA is TGCGCCAGCAGCCAAACCGAGCTAGCGGGCTCACGCGGGGGGGAGCTGTTTTTT.

This CDR3 is CASSLGPGDTRNTIYF. The CDR3 coding sequence is TGTGCCAGCAGCTTAGGGCCCGGGGACACCAGAAACACCATATATTTT. The V and J genes are TRBV11-3 and TRBJ1-3; tentative D call: TRBD1 (6 bases). CDR1 SGHNT and CDR2 YENEEA come from the germline V gene. The CDR3 runs to 16 residues. Deletions cut 1 base from V and 5 bases from J, with 15 bases between.

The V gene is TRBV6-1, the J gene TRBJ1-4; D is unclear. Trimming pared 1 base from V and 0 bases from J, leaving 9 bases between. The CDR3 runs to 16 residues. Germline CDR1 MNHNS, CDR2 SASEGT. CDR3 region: CASSEVGTATNEKLFF. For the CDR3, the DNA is TGTGCCAGCAGTGAAGTAGGTACAGCAACTAATGAAAAACTGTTTTTT.

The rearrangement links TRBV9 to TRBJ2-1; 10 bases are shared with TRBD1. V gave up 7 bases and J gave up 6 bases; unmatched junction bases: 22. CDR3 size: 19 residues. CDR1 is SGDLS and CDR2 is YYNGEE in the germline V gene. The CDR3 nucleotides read TGTGCCAGCGCAACCGGGACAGGGGTACCCTTGCGGGCCGCCAATGAGCAGTTCTTC. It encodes CASATGTGVPLRAANEQFF.

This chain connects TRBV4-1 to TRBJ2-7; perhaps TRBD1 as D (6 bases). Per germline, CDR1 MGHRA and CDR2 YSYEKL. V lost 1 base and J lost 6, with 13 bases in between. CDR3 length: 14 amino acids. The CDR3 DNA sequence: TGCGCCAGCAGCCAAGGACTCAGGGGAATCGAGCAGTACTTC. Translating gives CASSQGLRGIEQYF.

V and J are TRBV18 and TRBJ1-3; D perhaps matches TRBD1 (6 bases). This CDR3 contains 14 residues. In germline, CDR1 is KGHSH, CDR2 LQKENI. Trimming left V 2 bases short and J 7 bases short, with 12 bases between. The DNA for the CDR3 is TGTGCCAGCTCACCAGGGGGGGCAAGGAACACCATATATTTT. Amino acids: CASSPGGARNTIYF.

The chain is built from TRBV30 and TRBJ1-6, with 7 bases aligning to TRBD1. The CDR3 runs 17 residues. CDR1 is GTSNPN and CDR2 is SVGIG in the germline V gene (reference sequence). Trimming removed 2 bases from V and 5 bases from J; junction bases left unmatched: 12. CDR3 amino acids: CAWSPRQGVGHNSPLHF. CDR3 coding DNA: TGTGCCTGGAGTCCGCGACAGGGAGTGGGCCATAATTCACCCCTCCACTTT.

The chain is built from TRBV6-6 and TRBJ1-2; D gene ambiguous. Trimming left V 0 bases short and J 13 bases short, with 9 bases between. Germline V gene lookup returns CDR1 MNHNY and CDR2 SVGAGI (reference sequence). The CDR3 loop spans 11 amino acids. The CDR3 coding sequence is TGTGCCAGCAGTTACTCGAGGGTGGCCACCTTC. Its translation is CASSYSRVATF.

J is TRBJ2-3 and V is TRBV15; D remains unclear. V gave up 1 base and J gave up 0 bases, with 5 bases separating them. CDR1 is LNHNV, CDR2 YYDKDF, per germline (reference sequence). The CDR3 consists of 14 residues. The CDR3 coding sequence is TGTGCCACCAGCAGAGGCAGTAGCACAGATACGCAGTATTTT. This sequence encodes CATSRGSSTDTQYF.

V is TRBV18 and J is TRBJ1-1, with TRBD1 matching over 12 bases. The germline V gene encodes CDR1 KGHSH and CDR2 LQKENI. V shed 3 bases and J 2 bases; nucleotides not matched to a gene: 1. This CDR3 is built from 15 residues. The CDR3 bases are TGTGCCAGCTCACCTGGGACAGGGGGCAACACTGAAGCTTTCTTT. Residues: CASSPGTGGNTEAFF.

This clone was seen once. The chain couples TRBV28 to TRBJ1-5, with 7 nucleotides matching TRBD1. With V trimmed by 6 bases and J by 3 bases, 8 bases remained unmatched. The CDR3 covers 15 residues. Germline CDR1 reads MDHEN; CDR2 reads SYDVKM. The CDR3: CASSTTGANNQPQHF. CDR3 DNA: TGTGCCAGCAGCACAACAGGGGCCAACAATCAGCCCCAGCATTTT. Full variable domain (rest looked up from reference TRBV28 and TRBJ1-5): DVKVTQSSRYLVKRTGEKVFLECVQDMDHENMFWYRQDPGLGLRLIYFSYDVKMKEKGDIPEGYSVSREKKERFSLILESASTNQTSMYLCASSTTGANNQPQHFGDGTRLSIL.

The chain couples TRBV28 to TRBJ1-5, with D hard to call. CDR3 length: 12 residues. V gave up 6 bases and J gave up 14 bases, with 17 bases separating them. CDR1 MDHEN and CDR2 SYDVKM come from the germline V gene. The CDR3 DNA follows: TGTGCCAGCAGCCCACGGGAGGTCCTAAAGCATTTT. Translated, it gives CASSPREVLKHF.

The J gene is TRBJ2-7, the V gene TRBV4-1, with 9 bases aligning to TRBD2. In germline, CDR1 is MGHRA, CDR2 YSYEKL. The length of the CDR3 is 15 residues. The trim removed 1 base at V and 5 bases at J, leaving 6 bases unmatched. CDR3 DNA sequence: TGCGCCAGCAGCCAAGGGGCGGGGGGGGGAAACGAGCAGTACTTC. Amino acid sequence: CASSQGAGGGNEQYF.

The CDR3 loop is CASSSRGTGVHGYTF. The CDR3 region has the DNA TGTGCCAGCAGTTCCCGAGGGACAGGGGTTCATGGCTACACCTTC. V usage is TRBV28 and J usage is TRBJ1-2; 10 positions match TRBD1. V was pared by 4 bases and J by 6 bases, with 8 bases of the junction left unmatched. Germline V gene sequence: CDR1 MDHEN, CDR2 SYDVKM. The CDR3 contains 15 residues.

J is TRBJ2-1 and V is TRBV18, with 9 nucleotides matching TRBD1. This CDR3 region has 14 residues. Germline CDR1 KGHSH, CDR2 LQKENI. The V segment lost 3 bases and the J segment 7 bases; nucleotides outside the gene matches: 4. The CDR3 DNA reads TGTGCCAGCTCACCGACCGACAGGGGGAATGAGCAGTTCTTC. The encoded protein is CASSPTDRGNEQFF.

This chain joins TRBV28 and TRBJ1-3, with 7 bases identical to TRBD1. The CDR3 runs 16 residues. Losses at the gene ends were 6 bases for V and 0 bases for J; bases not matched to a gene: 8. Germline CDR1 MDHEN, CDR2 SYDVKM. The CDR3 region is CASSQGDTFSGNTIYF. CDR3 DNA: TGTGCCAGCAGCCAGGGGGACACTTTCTCTGGAAACACCATATATTTT. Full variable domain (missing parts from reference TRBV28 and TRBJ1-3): DVKVTQSSRYLVKRTGEKVFLECVQDMDHENMFWYRQDPGLGLRLIYFSYDVKMKEKGDIPEGYSVSREKKERFSLILESASTNQTSMYLCASSQGDTFSGNTIYFGEGSWLTVV.

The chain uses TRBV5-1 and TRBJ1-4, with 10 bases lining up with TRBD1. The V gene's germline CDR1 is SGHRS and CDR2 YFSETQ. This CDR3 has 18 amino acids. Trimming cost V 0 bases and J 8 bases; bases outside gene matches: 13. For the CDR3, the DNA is TGCGCCAGCAGCTTGGGGACAGGGGGGAATCCCCCCTACGAAAAACTGTTTTTT. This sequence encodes CASSLGTGGNPPYEKLFF. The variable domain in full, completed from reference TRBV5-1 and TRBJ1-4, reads KAGVTQTPRYLIKTRGQQVTLSCSPISGHRSVSWYQQTPGQGLQFLFEYFSETQRNKGNFPGRFSGRQFSNSRSEMNVSTLELGDSALYLCASSLGTGGNPPYEKLFFGSGTQLSVL.

Written as DNA, the CDR3 is TGTGCCAGCAGCCAGGGTGGTGAGCAGTTCTTC. Translation gives CASSQGGEQFF. V and J are TRBV7-3 and TRBJ2-1; TRBD1 is a possible D gene (5 bases). Trimming removed 5 bases at V and 9 bases at J, with 8 bases between. CDR3 length: 11 residues. Germline V gene sequence: CDR1 SGHTA, CDR2 FQGTGA.

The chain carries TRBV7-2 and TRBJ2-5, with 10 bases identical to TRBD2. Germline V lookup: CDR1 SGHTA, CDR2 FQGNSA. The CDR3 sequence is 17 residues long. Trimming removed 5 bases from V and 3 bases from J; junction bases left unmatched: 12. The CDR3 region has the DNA TGTGCCAGCAGCCCACCACCGCTAGCGGGGGTCAAAGAGACCCAGTACTTC. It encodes CASSPPPLAGVKETQYF. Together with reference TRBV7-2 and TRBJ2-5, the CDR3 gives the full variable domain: GAGVSQSPSNKVTEKGKDVELRCDPISGHTALYWYRQSLGQGLEFLIYFQGNSAPDKSGLPSDRFSAERTGGSVSTLTIQRTQQEDSAVYLCASSPPPLAGVKETQYFGPGTRLLVL.

The CDR3 DNA follows: TGTGCCAGCAGCGCCGACAGGACAGAAGCTAACTATGGCTACACCTTC. Translating it yields CASSADRTEANYGYTF. The rearrangement joins TRBV9 to TRBJ1-2, with a tentative D call TRBD1 (6 bases). Germline CDR1 is SGDLS and CDR2 is YYNGEE. This CDR3 is built from 16 residues. Trimming left V 3 bases short and J 0 bases short, with 15 bases between. Combining the CDR3 with reference TRBV9 and TRBJ1-2 gives the whole variable domain DSGVTQTPKHLITATGQRVTLRCSPRSGDLSVYWYQQSLDQGLQFLIQYYNGEERAKGNILERFSAQQFPDLHSELNLSSLELGDSALYFCASSADRTEANYGYTFGSGTRLTVV.